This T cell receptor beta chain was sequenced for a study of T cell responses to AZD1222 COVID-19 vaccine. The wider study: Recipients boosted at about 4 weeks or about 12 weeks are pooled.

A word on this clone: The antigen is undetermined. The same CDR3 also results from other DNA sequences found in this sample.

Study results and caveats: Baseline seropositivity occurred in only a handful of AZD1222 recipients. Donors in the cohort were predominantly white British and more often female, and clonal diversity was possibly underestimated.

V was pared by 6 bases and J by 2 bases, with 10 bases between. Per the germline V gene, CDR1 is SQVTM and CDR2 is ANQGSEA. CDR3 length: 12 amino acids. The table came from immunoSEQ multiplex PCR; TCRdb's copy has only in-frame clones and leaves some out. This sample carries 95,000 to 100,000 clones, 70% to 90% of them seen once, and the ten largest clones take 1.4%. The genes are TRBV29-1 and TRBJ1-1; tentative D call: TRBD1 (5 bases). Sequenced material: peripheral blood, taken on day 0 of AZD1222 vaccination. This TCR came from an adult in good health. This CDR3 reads CSVRGANTEAFF. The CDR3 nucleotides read TGCAGCGTGCGCGGGGCCAACACTGAAGCTTTCTTT.